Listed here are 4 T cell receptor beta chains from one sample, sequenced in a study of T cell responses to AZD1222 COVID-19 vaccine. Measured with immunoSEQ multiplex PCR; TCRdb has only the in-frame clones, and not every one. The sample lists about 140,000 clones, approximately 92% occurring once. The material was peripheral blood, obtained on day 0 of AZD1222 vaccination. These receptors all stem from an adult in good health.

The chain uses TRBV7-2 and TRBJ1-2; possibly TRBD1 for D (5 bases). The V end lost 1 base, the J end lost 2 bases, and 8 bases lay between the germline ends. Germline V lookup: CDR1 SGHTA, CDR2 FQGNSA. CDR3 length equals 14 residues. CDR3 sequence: CASSLERQNYGYTF. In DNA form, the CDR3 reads TGTGCCAGCAGCTTAGAGAGACAGAACTATGGCTACACCTTC.

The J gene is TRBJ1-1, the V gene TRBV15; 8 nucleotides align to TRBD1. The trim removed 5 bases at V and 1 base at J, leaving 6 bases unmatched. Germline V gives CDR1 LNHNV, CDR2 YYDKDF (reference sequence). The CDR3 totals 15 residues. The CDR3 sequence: CATSAYGQGNTEAFF. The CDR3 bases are TGTGCCACCAGCGCCTACGGACAGGGGAACACTGAAGCTTTCTTT.

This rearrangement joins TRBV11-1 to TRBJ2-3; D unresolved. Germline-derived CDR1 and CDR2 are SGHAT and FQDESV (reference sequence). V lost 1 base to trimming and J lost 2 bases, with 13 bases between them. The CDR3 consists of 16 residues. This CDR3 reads CASSLGTAAHTDTQYF. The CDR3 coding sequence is TGTGCCAGCAGCTTAGGGACGGCAGCCCACACAGATACGCAGTATTTT.

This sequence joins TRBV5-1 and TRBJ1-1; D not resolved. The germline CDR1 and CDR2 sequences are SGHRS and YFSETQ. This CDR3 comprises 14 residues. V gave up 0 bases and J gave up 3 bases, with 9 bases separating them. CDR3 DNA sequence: TGCGCCAGCAGCTTGGGGTCCGGCGACACTGAAGCTTTCTTT. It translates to CASSLGSGDTEAFF.